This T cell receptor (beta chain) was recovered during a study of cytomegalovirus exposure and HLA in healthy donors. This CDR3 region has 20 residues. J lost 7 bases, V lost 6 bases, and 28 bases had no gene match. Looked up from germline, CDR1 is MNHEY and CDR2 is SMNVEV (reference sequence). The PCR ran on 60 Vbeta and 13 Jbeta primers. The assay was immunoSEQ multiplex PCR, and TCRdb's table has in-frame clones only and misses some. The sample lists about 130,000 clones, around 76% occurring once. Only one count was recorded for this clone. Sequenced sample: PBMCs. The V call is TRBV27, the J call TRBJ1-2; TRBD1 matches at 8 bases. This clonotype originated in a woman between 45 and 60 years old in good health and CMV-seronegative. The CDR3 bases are TGTGCCAGCAGCCCTAACGACCCCACCGGGACAGGATCTTTACTACGTGGCTACACCTTC. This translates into CASSPNDPTGTGSLLRGYTF.